These 32 T cell receptor beta chains came from one sample sequenced in a study of cytomegalovirus exposure and HLA in healthy donors. The PCR was carried out with 60 Vbeta primers and 13 Jbeta primers. Libraries were prepared by immunoSEQ multiplex PCR; TCRdb keeps only in-frame clonotypes and omits some of them. This sample contains under 200,000 clones. The sequencing input was PBMCs. The receptors come from a man aged 30-40 years in good health and CMV-seronegative.

The V and J genes are TRBV28 and TRBJ2-7, with 7 bases matching TRBD2. The V gene's germline CDR1 is MDHEN and CDR2 SYDVKM. The length of the CDR3 is 16 residues. V trimming: 7 bases; J trimming: 3 bases; junction bases outside the gene matches: 15. For the CDR3, the DNA is TGTGCCAGCACCTCTCGGGGGAGGGCCCCCCTCTACGAGCAGTACTTC. It translates to CASTSRGRAPLYEQYF.

V usage is TRBV9 and J usage is TRBJ2-1; 10 bases match TRBD2. V was clipped by 4 bases and J by 6 bases; unmatched bases: 1. This CDR3 comprises 13 residues. Germline CDR1 and CDR2: SGDLS and YYNGEE. DNA for the CDR3: TGTGCCAGCAGCCGGACTAGCGGCAATGAGCAGTTCTTC. This translates into CASSRTSGNEQFF.

The CDR3 spells CASSQQRDTTFPYEQYF. The CDR3 DNA reads as TGTGCCAGCAGCCAGCAGCGGGACACAACATTCCCCTACGAGCAGTACTTC. The V call is TRBV4-2, the J call TRBJ2-7; maybe TRBD2 (7 bases). Germline V gives CDR1 LGHNA, CDR2 YNFKEQ. Trimming shortened V by 3 bases and J by 2 bases, and 20 bases separated the two germline ends. The CDR3 runs to 17 residues.

As DNA, the CDR3 is TGTGCCACCAGCACGAGCCTCAGGGGAGGGGGTGGCTACACCTTC. Translation: CATSTSLRGGGGYTF. The chain joins TRBV15 to TRBJ1-2; D might be TRBD1 (6 bases). The CDR3 runs to 15 residues. Per germline, CDR1 LNHNV and CDR2 YYDKDF (reference sequence). V was clipped by 4 bases and J by 7 bases, with 19 bases between them.

The chain is built from TRBV19 and TRBJ1-1; 7 bases align to TRBD1. J was trimmed by 6 bases and V by 5 bases; bases with no gene match: 9. The V gene's germline CDR1 is LNHDA and CDR2 SQIVND (reference sequence). This CDR3 contains 14 residues. The CDR3 bases are TGTGCCAGTAGTGAGAGGACAGGTGGGCCTGAAGCTTTCTTT. Residues: CASSERTGGPEAFF.

The V call is TRBV5-3, the J call TRBJ1-5; TRBD1 agrees at 8 bases. TRBV5-3 is an ORF, with its function uncertain. The V gene end was trimmed by 4 bases and the J gene end by 0 bases; junction bases not matched to a gene: 12. The CDR3 extends over 18 amino acids. The CDR3 region is CARSRWTGTEISNQPQHF. The CDR3 nucleotides are TGTGCCAGAAGCAGATGGACAGGGACGGAGATTAGCAATCAGCCCCAGCATTTT.

The chain's CDR3 is CASSRQTNTEAFF. CDR3 coding DNA: TGTGCCAGCAGTAGACAGACGAACACTGAAGCTTTCTTT. The rearrangement links TRBV27 to TRBJ1-1; D is possibly TRBD1 (5 bases). V lost 5 bases and J 1 base, leaving 8 bases between the germline ends. Germline V lookup: CDR1 MNHEY, CDR2 SMNVEV (reference sequence). CDR3 length: 13 residues.

The genes are TRBV28 and TRBJ2-1; D may be TRBD1 (5 bases). The V gene lost 6 bases and the J gene lost 10 bases, with 19 bases spanning the gap. The CDR3 runs 14 residues. Per germline, CDR1 MDHEN and CDR2 SYDVKM. CDR3 nucleotide sequence: TGTGCCAGCAGAGAAATTGGGGCCAGCAAAGAGCAGTTCTTC. Amino acid sequence: CASREIGASKEQFF.

This rearrangement joins TRBV6-1 to TRBJ1-6, with TRBD1 identical over 7 bases. With V trimmed by 8 bases and J by 4 bases, 5 bases remained unmatched. This CDR3 is 14 amino acids long. From germline, CDR1 is MNHNS and CDR2 SASEGT. CDR3 region: CASRGQAYNSPLHF. CDR3 in DNA: TGTGCCAGCCGCGGACAGGCGTATAATTCACCCCTCCACTTT.

The chain couples TRBV28 to TRBJ1-2, with a tentative D call TRBD1 (5 bases). The CDR3 consists of 16 residues. Germline V gene sequence: CDR1 MDHEN, CDR2 SYDVKM. Trimming took off 3 bases at V and 5 bases at J, with 19 bases between the two ends. The CDR3 reads CASSLGVGGWGYGYTF. CDR3 in DNA: TGTGCCAGCAGTTTGGGGGTCGGGGGTTGGGGATATGGCTACACCTTC.

The chain has TRBV6-6 and TRBJ2-7; 8 bases are a match to TRBD1. J gave up 0 bases and V 4 bases, and 8 bases lay outside the gene matches. Germline-derived CDR1 and CDR2 are MNHNY and SVGAGI (reference sequence). This CDR3 is built from 16 residues. CDR3 amino acids: CASSWDRRASSYEQYF. Written as DNA, the CDR3 is TGTGCCAGCAGTTGGGACAGGCGGGCTAGCTCCTACGAGCAGTACTTC.

The V and J genes are TRBV7-7 and TRBJ2-7; TRBD2 might be the D (6 bases). Germline V gene lookup returns CDR1 SSHAT and CDR2 FNYEAQ (reference sequence). The germline V and J ends were trimmed by 2 bases and 2 bases, with 13 bases remaining between them. The CDR3 is made up of 15 amino acids. CDR3 nucleotide sequence: TGTGCCAGCAGCTTAAAGATCGGCGGGGCCTACGAGCAGTACTTC. Its protein product is CASSLKIGGAYEQYF.

The V call is TRBV19, the J call TRBJ2-7; 12 nucleotides align to TRBD2. This CDR3 is 16 amino acids long. Germline CDR1 and CDR2: LNHDA and SQIVND (reference sequence). Trimming cost V 4 bases and J 6 bases; bases outside gene matches: 10. The CDR3 DNA reads as TGTGCCAGTAGTAGCTGGACTAGCGGGACACCCTTCGAGCAGTACTTC. Translated, it gives CASSSWTSGTPFEQYF.

J is TRBJ1-1 and V is TRBV9, with D tentatively TRBD1 (5 bases). The germline V and J ends were trimmed by 3 bases and 0 bases, with 15 bases remaining between them. From germline, CDR1 is SGDLS and CDR2 YYNGEE. The length of the CDR3 is 16 residues. For the CDR3, the DNA is TGTGCCAGCAGCGCCCAGGGCCTTGGGATGAACACTGAAGCTTTCTTT. It specifies CASSAQGLGMNTEAFF.

The genes are TRBV19 and TRBJ1-6, with D maybe TRBD1 (5 bases). The CDR3 extends over 17 amino acids. Germline V lookup: CDR1 LNHDA, CDR2 SQIVND (reference sequence). The V and J ends lost 6 bases and 0 bases respectively, with 15 bases between them. CDR3 DNA sequence: TGTGCCAGTAGCTTAGACGCAGGGTCCTCCTATAATTCACCCCTCCACTTT. Residues: CASSLDAGSSYNSPLHF.

The chain recombines TRBV7-9 with TRBJ1-1, with no clear D. CDR3 length: 13 amino acids. Trimming cost V 7 bases and J 3 bases, with 12 bases left between them. Germline V gene sequence: CDR1 SEHNR, CDR2 FQNEAQ (reference sequence). This CDR3 reads CASTPFGDTEAFF. In DNA form, the CDR3 reads TGTGCCAGCACCCCGTTCGGAGACACTGAAGCTTTCTTT. Filled out from reference TRBV7-9 and TRBJ1-1, the complete variable domain reads DTGVSQNPRHKITKRGQNVTFRCDPISEHNRLYWYRQTLGQGPEFLTYFQNEAQLEKSRLLSDRFSAERPKGSFSTLEIQRTEQGDSAMYLCASTPFGDTEAFFGQGTRLTVV.

The chain recombines TRBV4-2 with TRBJ2-3; 7 bases are shared with TRBD2. The CDR3 contains 19 residues. The germline V gene has CDR1 LGHNA and CDR2 YNFKEQ. V gave up 1 base and J gave up 1 base; unmatched junction bases: 14. CDR3 sequence: CASSQVLAGANLGTDTQYF. The DNA of the CDR3 is TGTGCCAGCAGCCAAGTTCTGGCGGGAGCAAACCTAGGCACAGATACGCAGTATTTT.

This chain uses TRBV9 with TRBJ2-1; TRBD2 is a possible D gene (6 bases). In germline, CDR1 is SGDLS, CDR2 YYNGEE. The CDR3 spans 17 residues. The ends were cut back, 4 bases at V and 5 bases at J, with 22 bases in the middle. This chain's CDR3 is CASSFMNRRARDNEQFF. Written as DNA, the CDR3 is TGTGCCAGCAGCTTCATGAATAGGAGGGCCCGCGACAATGAGCAGTTCTTC.

The genes are TRBV19 and TRBJ1-2; TRBD1 matches 7 bases. The CDR3 loop spans 12 amino acids. Losses at the gene ends were 10 bases for V and 2 bases for J; bases not matched to a gene: 4. Germline V gene data show CDR1 as LNHDA and CDR2 as SQIVND (reference sequence). The DNA for the CDR3 is TGTGCCATTACGGACAGGAACTATGGCTACACCTTC. Translation: CAITDRNYGYTF.

The rearrangement joins TRBV19 to TRBJ2-7; 10 positions match TRBD1. With V trimmed by 1 base and J by 2 bases, 5 bases remained unmatched. Germline V gene data show CDR1 as LNHDA and CDR2 as SQIVND (reference sequence). This CDR3 comprises 16 residues. The CDR3 loop reads CASSIGGTGEPYEQYF. The CDR3 bases are TGTGCCAGTAGTATAGGTGGGACAGGGGAACCCTACGAGCAGTACTTC.

The CDR3: CASSPASGGNPTAQYF. The CDR3 nucleotides read TGTGCCAGCTCACCGGCTAGCGGGGGGAACCCCACGGCGCAGTACTTC. The chain combines TRBV18 with TRBJ2-7; 11 bases agree with TRBD2. The CDR3 has 16 amino acids. Trimming took 3 bases from V and 9 from J; bases not matched to a gene: 13. Germline values: CDR1 KGHSH, CDR2 LQKENI.

The chain employs TRBV19 and TRBJ2-7; 9 nucleotides match TRBD1. Losses at the gene ends were 1 base for V and 4 bases for J; bases not matched to a gene: 5. Germline loops: CDR1 LNHDA, CDR2 SQIVND (reference sequence). The CDR3 extends over 15 amino acids. This CDR3 is CASSIGGTGSYEQYF. The CDR3 DNA follows: TGTGCCAGTAGTATAGGAGGGACAGGGTCTTACGAGCAGTACTTC. Full variable domain (remainder filled in from reference TRBV19 and TRBJ2-7): DGGITQSPKYLFRKEGQNVTLSCEQNLNHDAMYWYRQDPGQGLRLIYYSQIVNDFQKGDIAEGYSVSREKKESFPLTVTSAQKNPTAFYLCASSIGGTGSYEQYFGPGTRLTVT.

The genes are TRBV7-9 and TRBJ2-3, with D maybe TRBD2 (5 bases). The V end lost 1 base, the J end lost 4 bases, and 9 bases lay between the germline ends. From germline, CDR1 is SEHNR and CDR2 FQNEAQ (reference sequence). The CDR3 has 14 residues. The CDR3: CASSLVGSADTQYF. The CDR3, as DNA: TGTGCCAGCAGCTTAGTGGGTAGCGCAGATACGCAGTATTTT.

This chain uses TRBV27 with TRBJ1-5; 10 positions match TRBD1. This CDR3 has 17 amino acids. Germline V CDR1 and CDR2: MNHEY, SMNVEV (reference sequence). J was trimmed by 0 bases and V by 1 base; bases with no gene match: 3. The CDR3 loop is CASSLYGTGASNQPQHF. The CDR3 DNA is TGTGCCAGCAGTTTATACGGGACAGGGGCTAGCAATCAGCCCCAGCATTTT.

The V gene is TRBV5-1, the J gene TRBJ2-1; tentatively, D is TRBD1 (5 bases). Germline CDR1 is SGHRS and CDR2 is YFSETQ. The V and J ends lost 4 bases and 0 bases respectively, with 11 bases between them. The CDR3 is 15 amino acids. CDR3 coding DNA: TGCGCCAGCAGCCGCAAAGACAGCTCCTACAATGAGCAGTTCTTC. It encodes CASSRKDSSYNEQFF. The full variable domain, in which reference TRBV5-1 and TRBJ2-1 provide the parts outside the CDR3, is KAGVTQTPRYLIKTRGQQVTLSCSPISGHRSVSWYQQTPGQGLQFLFEYFSETQRNKGNFPGRFSGRQFSNSRSEMNVSTLELGDSALYLCASSRKDSSYNEQFFGPGTRLTVL.

The chain couples TRBV4-1 to TRBJ2-3, with 13 bases identical to TRBD2. V lost 4 bases, J lost 1 base, and 11 bases stayed unmatched. Germline CDR1 MGHRA, CDR2 YSYEKL. The CDR3 has 19 residues. DNA of the CDR3: TGCGCCAGCAGCCGCAGACTAGCGGGAGGTCCGGGGGGCACAGATACGCAGTATTTT. This encodes CASSRRLAGGPGGTDTQYF.

This chain links TRBV14 with TRBJ1-1, with a weak D call TRBD1 (6 bases). The germline V gene encodes CDR1 SGHDN and CDR2 FVKESK. The germline V and J ends were trimmed by 0 bases and 5 bases, with 10 bases remaining between them. The CDR3 is made up of 14 amino acids. DNA for the CDR3: TGTGCCAGCAGCCAAGATGCAGGGGAAACTGAAGCTTTCTTT. Translation: CASSQDAGETEAFF.

This rearrangement joins TRBV6-5 to TRBJ1-2; weak D call: TRBD1 (6 bases). Germline CDR1 MNHEY, CDR2 SVGAGI. V lost 6 bases, J lost 0 bases, and 11 bases lay in between. CDR3 size: 14 residues. CDR3 DNA sequence: TGTGCCAGCAGGATACAGGGTTCTAACTATGGCTACACCTTC. This encodes CASRIQGSNYGYTF.

This chain joins TRBV19 and TRBJ2-5; 7 bases align to TRBD2. The CDR3 loop spans 16 amino acids. CDR1 and CDR2 from the germline V gene are LNHDA and SQIVND (reference sequence). The V and J ends lost 1 base and 5 bases, in that order; junction bases with no gene match: 10. The CDR3 is CASSIGGAGEVETQYF. For the CDR3, the DNA is TGTGCCAGTAGTATAGGTGGGGCGGGGGAGGTGGAGACCCAGTACTTC.

The CDR3 DNA follows: TGTGCCAGTAGTAGAGATACGACCGCCGGATTCAGGGCAGCTTTCTTT. Encoded protein: CASSRDTTAGFRAAFF. This rearrangement joins TRBV19 to TRBJ1-1, with D possibly being TRBD1 (5 bases). CDR3 length: 16 residues. Looked up from germline, CDR1 is LNHDA and CDR2 is SQIVND (reference sequence). Trimming took off 4 bases at V and 10 bases at J, with 25 bases between the two ends.

The CDR3 DNA is TGTGCCAGCAGCTTGTGGACCAGGGGCACCAATGAGCAGTTCTTC. This translates into CASSLWTRGTNEQFF. The chain is built from TRBV5-6 and TRBJ2-1, with D perhaps TRBD1 (6 bases). The V gene's germline CDR1 is SGHDT and CDR2 YYEEEE. V was cut by 1 base and J by 6 bases, with 14 bases left in between. The CDR3 runs to 15 residues. Based on the CDR3 plus reference TRBV5-6 and TRBJ2-1, the full variable domain is DAGVTQSPTHLIKTRGQQVTLRCSPKSGHDTVSWYQQALGQGPQFIFQYYEEEERQRGNFPDRFSGHQFPNYSSELNVNALLLGDSALYLCASSLWTRGTNEQFFGPGTRLTVL.

The V and J genes are TRBV25-1 and TRBJ1-2, with 8 bases that match TRBD1. J gave up 8 bases and V 1 base, and 9 bases lay outside the gene matches. The germline gives CDR1 MGHDK, CDR2 SYGVNS. The CDR3 contains 15 residues. DNA for the CDR3: TGTGCCAGCAGTGAATTGGGACAGGATCACGGGGGCTACACCTTC. This gives the protein CASSELGQDHGGYTF.